What follows is one T cell receptor (beta chain) and its context. Its antigen remains unidentified. The data belong to a study of human versus mouse CDR3 diversity and MHC coevolution. Study overall: The immunoSEQ assay reportedly detects one in 200,000 T cells.

Naive CD4 T cells were sorted as CD45RO-negative, CD62L-positive. Study-wide points: Most of the three human donors had the lowest clonal inequality. Humans had the largest estimated TCR beta repertoire, 1.5 million to 2 million clonotypes.

Germline lookup yields CDR1 SGHRS and CDR2 YFSETQ. V lost 1 base, J lost 4 bases, and 12 bases lay in between. The CDR3 sequence is 15 residues long. The assay was immunoSEQ multiplex PCR, and TCRdb's table has in-frame clones only and misses some. The sample contains more than 55,000 clones, 94% of which appear only once. Sequencing input: naive CD4+ T cells from blood. This sample's subset: CD45RO-negative CD62L-positive naive CD4 T cells. The TCR originated in a person between 60 and 69 years old in good health. The V gene is TRBV5-1, the J gene TRBJ2-4; D is perhaps TRBD1 (5 bases). The CDR3 region has the DNA TGCGCCAGCAGCTTGTCCCGCGACAGTAAAAACATTCAGTACTTC. Translated, it gives CASSLSRDSKNIQYF.